The 7 T cell receptor beta chains below come from one sample, sequenced in a study of regulatory T cells in long-lasting Graves disease. Time point given: newly diagnosed GD, antithyroid drugs for less than 3 months. After RNA was extracted from PBMCs, the TCR library was made from it. Sequencing libraries for TCR beta were prepared with iRepertoire HTBI primers and Arm-PCR of CDR3 regions. From the multiplex PCR reads, TCRdb called clonotypes with MiXCR, one entry per CDR3 protein. The repertoire holds around 360,000 distinct CDR3 sequences, with roughly 16% as singletons. These data were likewise used in another study, on T cells in Graves' hyperthyroidism and ophthalmopathy.

Material: peripheral blood mononuclear cells (PBMCs), obtained at new diagnosis, from a patient treated with antithyroid drugs. Source of these receptors: a woman between 18 and 29 years old with Graves disease.

This clonotype was seen a handful of times. J is TRBJ1-6 and V is TRBV6-5, with D possibly being TRBD1 (5 bases). Trimming took off 2 bases at V and 6 bases at J, with 14 bases between the two ends. The CDR3 is 16 amino acids. Per germline, CDR1 MNHEY and CDR2 SVGAGI. For the CDR3, the DNA is TGTGCCAGCAGTTACCGCAGGGACGGGATTAATTCACCCCTCCACTTT. Residues: CASSYRRDGINSPLHF.

This chain joins TRBV11-2 and TRBJ2-5; D call uncertain. This CDR3 has 13 amino acids. V was clipped by 4 bases and J by 1 base, with 7 bases between them. CDR1 is SGHAT and CDR2 is FQNNGV in the germline V gene. The CDR3 reads CASSYTRQETQYF. DNA for the CDR3: TGTGCCAGCAGCTACACCCGCCAAGAGACCCAGTACTTC.

This clonotype showed up many times. The V and J genes are TRBV15 and TRBJ2-3; tentative D call: TRBD2 (6 bases). Germline lookup yields CDR1 LNHNV and CDR2 YYDKDF (reference sequence). This CDR3 comprises 15 residues. Trimming cost V 3 bases and J 2 bases, with 12 bases left between them. The CDR3, as DNA: TGTGCCACCAGCAGGTCGGGGGATACCACAGATACGCAGTATTTT. Its protein is CATSRSGDTTDTQYF.

This clonotype was counted a few times. The chain has TRBV27 and TRBJ2-3, with 10 bases identical to TRBD1. The CDR3 is 17 amino acids. V lost 6 bases, J lost 2 bases, and 11 bases stayed unmatched. In germline, CDR1 is MNHEY, CDR2 SMNVEV (reference sequence). Here the CDR3 reads CASSPGWGQGNTDTQYF. In nucleotides, the CDR3 is TGTGCCAGCAGCCCAGGGTGGGGACAGGGGAACACAGATACGCAGTATTTT.

The table lists this clonotype with many counts. The chain employs TRBV28 and TRBJ2-7; 9 bases are shared with TRBD1. The germline CDR1 and CDR2 sequences are MDHEN and SYDVKM. This CDR3 region has 13 residues. As DNA, the CDR3 is TGTGCTTCCGGGACAGGGCCCCTCGAGGAGCAGTACTTC. Encoded protein: CASGTGPLEEQYF.

In this sample, this clonotype turned up many times. V usage is TRBV6-8 and J usage is TRBJ1-1, with D tentatively TRBD1 (6 bases). V lost 5 bases and J lost 3, with 7 bases in between. There are 12 residues in the CDR3. From germline, CDR1 is MNHGY and CDR2 SAAAGT. CDR3 DNA sequence: TGTGCCAGCAGTAACAGGGACACTGAAGCTTTCTTT. Encoded protein: CASSNRDTEAFF.

The chain couples TRBV10-3 to TRBJ1-6, with a possible D match to TRBD1 (6 bases). The length of the CDR3 is 13 residues. The germline gives CDR1 ENHRY, CDR2 SYGVKD. V was shortened by 4 bases and J by 18 bases, with 19 bases between the two germline ends. The CDR3 DNA reads as TGTGCCATCAGTGCCCGACAGGACGGAGCGTACCACTTT. It translates to CAISARQDGAYHF.